The T cell receptor (beta chain) under discussion was sequenced for a study of blood T cell repertoires in COVID-19. Study overall: Some COVID-19 samples were acute and others convalescent; all came from the United States, Italy and Spain.

In this sample, this clone turned up once. Clones were sequenced by immunoSEQ multiplex PCR, and TCRdb holds only the in-frame ones, with some missing. The sample lists about 400,000 clones; around nine tenths were seen once. Germline V gene data show CDR1 as LGHDT and CDR2 as YNNKEL (reference sequence). The CDR3 spans 15 residues. V lost 5 bases and J lost 8; bases outside the gene matches: 9. Which cohort a participant joined came from the clinical history participants gave. All recovered Cohort 3 donors got two negative PCRs, got clearance, or saw symptom resolution. The sequence was collected from a woman between 45 and 65 years old who had recovered from COVID-19. The chain links TRBV3-1 (or the pseudogene TRBV3-2) to TRBJ1-4; 9 bases are a match to TRBD1. The sample taken for sequencing was PBMCs or T cells enriched from blood (not recorded which). The CDR3 is CASSLQGAYGEKLFF. In DNA, the CDR3 is TGTGCCAGCAGCTTACAGGGGGCCTATGGGGAAAAACTGTTTTTT.